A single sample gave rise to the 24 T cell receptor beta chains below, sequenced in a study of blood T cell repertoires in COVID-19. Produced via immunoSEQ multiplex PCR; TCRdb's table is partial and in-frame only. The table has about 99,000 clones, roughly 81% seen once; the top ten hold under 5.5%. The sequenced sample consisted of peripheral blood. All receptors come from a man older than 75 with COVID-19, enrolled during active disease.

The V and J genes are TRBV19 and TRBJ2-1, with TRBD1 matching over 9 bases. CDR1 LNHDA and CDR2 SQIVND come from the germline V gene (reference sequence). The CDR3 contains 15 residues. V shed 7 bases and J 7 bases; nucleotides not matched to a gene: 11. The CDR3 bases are TGTGCCAGTACCACGTCGGGACAGGGTATGAATGAGCAGTTCTTC. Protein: CASTTSGQGMNEQFF.

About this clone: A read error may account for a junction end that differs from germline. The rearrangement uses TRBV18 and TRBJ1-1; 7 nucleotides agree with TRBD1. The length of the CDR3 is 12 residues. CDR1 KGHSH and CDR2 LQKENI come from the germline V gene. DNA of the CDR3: TGTGCCAGCTCGTCGATAGGGGGCGCGCCCCATTTT. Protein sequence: CASSSIGGAPHF.

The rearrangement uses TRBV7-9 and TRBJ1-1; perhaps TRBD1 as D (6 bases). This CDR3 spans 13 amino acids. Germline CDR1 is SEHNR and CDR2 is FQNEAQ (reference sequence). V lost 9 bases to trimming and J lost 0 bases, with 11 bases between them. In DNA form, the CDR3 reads TGTGCCAGTGGGGACACAATGAACACTGAAGCTTTCTTT. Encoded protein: CASGDTMNTEAFF.

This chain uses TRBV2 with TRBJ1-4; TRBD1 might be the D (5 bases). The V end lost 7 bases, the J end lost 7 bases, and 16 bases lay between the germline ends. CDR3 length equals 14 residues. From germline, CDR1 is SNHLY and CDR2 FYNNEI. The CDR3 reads CASKRARATEKLFF. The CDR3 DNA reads TGTGCCAGCAAAAGGGCCAGGGCGACTGAAAAACTGTTTTTT.

CDR3 in amino acids: CASSLRPGAEAFF. CDR3 coding DNA: TGTGCCAGCAGCCTCAGACCGGGGGCTGAAGCTTTCTTT. The gene calls are TRBV7-9 and TRBJ1-1, with D possibly matching TRBD1 (5 bases). Germline-derived CDR1 and CDR2 are SEHNR and FQNEAQ (reference sequence). The CDR3 length is 13 residues. Trimming shortened V by 5 bases and J by 6 bases, and 13 bases separated the two germline ends.

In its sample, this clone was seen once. CDR3 coding DNA: TGCGCCAGCAGTAAGGACAGGGGAGGCTCCTACGAGCAGTACTTC. This gives the protein CASSKDRGGSYEQYF. This chain connects TRBV10-1 to TRBJ2-7, with TRBD1 identical over 9 bases. CDR3 length: 15 amino acids. Germline loops: CDR1 WNHNN, CDR2 SYGVQD (reference sequence). Trimming removed 5 bases from V and 0 bases from J; junction bases left unmatched: 5.

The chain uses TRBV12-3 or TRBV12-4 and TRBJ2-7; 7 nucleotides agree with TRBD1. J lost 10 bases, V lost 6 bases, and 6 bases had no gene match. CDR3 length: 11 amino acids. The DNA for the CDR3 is TGTGCCAGCAGCCCAGGACAGGTACAGTACTTC. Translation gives CASSPGQVQYF.

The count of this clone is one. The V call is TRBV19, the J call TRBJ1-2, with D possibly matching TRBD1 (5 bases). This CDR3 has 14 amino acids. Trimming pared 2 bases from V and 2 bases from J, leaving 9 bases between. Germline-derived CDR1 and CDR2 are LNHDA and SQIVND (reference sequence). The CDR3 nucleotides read TGTGCCAGTAGTATAACCCCAGGGAACTATGGCTACACCTTC. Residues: CASSITPGNYGYTF.

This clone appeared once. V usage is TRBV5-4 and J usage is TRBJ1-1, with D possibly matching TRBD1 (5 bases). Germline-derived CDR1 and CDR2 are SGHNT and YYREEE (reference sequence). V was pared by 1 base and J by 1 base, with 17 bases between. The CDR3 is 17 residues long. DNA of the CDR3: TGTGCCAGCAGCTTGCCCTTTGGGAGGGGCAAGAACACTGAAGCTTTCTTT. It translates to CASSLPFGRGKNTEAFF.

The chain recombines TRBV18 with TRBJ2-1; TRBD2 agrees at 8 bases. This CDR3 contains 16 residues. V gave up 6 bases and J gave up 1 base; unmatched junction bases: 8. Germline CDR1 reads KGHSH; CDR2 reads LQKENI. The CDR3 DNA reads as TGTGCCAGCTCCCCGACTAGCGCCGAATCCTACAATGAGCAGTTCTTC. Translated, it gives CASSPTSAESYNEQFF.

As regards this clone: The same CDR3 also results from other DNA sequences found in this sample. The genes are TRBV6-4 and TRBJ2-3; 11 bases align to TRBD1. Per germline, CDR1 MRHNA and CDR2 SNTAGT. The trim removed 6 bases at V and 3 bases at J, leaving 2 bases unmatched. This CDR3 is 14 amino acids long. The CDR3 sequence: CASSRDRGTDTQYF. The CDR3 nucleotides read TGTGCCAGCAGCCGGGACAGGGGGACAGATACGCAGTATTTT.

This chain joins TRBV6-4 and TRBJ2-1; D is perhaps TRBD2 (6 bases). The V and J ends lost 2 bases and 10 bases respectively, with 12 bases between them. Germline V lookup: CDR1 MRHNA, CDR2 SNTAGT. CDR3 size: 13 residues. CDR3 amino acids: CASSDLGAGEQFF. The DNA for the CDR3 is TGTGCCAGCAGTGACCTCGGGGCGGGGGAGCAGTTCTTC.

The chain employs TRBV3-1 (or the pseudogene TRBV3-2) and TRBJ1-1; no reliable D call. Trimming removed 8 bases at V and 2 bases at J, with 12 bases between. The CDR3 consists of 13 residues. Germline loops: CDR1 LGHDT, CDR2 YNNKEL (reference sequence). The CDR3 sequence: CASAPGINTEAFF. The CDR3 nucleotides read TGTGCCAGCGCCCCCGGGATAAACACTGAAGCTTTCTTT.

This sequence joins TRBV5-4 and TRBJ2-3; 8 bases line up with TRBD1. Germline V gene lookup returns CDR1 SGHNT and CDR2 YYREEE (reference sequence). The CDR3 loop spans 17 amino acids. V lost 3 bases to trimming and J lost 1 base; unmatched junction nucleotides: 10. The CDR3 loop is CASSSGAWGQGTDTQYF. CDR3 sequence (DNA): TGTGCCAGCAGCTCGGGGGCGTGGGGACAGGGCACAGATACGCAGTATTTT.

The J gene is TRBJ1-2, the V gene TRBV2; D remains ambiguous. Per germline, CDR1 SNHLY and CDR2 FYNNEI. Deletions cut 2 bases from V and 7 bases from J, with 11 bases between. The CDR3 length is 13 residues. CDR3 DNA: TGTGCCAGCAGTGAACAACGGGTTAGTGGCTACACCTTC. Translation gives CASSEQRVSGYTF.

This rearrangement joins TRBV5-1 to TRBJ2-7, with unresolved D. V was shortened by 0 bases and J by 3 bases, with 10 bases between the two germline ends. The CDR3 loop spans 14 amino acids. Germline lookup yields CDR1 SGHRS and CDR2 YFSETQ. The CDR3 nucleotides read TGCGCCAGCAGCTTGGGTCAGGTCTACTACGAGCAGTACTTC. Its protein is CASSLGQVYYEQYF. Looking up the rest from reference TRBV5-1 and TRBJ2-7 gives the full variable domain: KAGVTQTPRYLIKTRGQQVTLSCSPISGHRSVSWYQQTPGQGLQFLFEYFSETQRNKGNFPGRFSGRQFSNSRSEMNVSTLELGDSALYLCASSLGQVYYEQYFGPGTRLTVT.

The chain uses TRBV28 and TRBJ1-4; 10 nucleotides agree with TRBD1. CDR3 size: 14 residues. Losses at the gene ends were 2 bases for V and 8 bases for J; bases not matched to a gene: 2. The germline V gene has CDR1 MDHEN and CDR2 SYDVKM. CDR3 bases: TGTGCCAGCAGTTTACCGGACAGGGGGGAAAAACTGTTTTTT. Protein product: CASSLPDRGEKLFF.

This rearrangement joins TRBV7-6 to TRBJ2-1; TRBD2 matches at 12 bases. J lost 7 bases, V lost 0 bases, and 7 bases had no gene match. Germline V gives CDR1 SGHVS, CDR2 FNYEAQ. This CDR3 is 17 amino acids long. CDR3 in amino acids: CASSLAILAGGHNEQFF. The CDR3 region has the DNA TGTGCCAGCAGCTTAGCGATACTAGCGGGGGGACATAATGAGCAGTTCTTC.

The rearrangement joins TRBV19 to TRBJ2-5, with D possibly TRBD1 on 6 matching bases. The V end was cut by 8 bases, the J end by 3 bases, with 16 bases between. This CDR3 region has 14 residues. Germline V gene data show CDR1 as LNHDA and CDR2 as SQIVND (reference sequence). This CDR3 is CASSDRSGEETQYF. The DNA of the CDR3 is TGTGCCAGTTCCGACAGGTCGGGTGAAGAGACCCAGTACTTC.

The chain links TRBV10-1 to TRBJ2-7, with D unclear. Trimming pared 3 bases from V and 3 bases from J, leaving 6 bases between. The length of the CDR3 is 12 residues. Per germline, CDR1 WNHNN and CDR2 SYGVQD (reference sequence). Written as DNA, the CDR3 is TGCGCCAGCAGTGATCTCCTCTACGAGCAGTACTTC. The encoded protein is CASSDLLYEQYF.

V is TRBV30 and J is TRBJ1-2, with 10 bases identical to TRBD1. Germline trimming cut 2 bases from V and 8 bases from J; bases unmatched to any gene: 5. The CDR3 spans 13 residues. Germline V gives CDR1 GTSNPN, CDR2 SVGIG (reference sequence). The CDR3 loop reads CAWSPDRGGGYTF. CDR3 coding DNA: TGTGCCTGGAGTCCGGACAGGGGGGGCGGCTACACCTTC.

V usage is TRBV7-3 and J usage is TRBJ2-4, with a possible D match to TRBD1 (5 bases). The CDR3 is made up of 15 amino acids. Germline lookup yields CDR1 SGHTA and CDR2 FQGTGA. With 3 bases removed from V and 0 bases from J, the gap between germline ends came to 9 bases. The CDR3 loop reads CASSLSGKAKNIQYF. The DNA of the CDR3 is TGTGCCAGCAGCTTGTCAGGGAAAGCCAAAAACATTCAGTACTTC. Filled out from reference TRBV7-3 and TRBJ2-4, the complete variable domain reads GAGVSQTPSNKVTEKGKYVELRCDPISGHTALYWYRQSLGQGPEFLIYFQGTGAADDSGLPNDRFFAVRPEGSVSTLKIQRTERGDSAVYLCASSLSGKAKNIQYFGAGTRLSVL.

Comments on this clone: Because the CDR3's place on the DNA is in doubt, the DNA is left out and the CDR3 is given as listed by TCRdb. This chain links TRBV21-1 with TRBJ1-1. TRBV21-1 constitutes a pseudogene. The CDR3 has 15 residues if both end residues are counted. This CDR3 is CASSKEVGRGTEAFF.

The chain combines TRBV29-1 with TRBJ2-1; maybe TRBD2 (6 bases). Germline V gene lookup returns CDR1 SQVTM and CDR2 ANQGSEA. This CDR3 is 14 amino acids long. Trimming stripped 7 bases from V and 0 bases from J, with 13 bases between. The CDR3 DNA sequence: TGCAGCGCTTCGACTAGGGGCTCCTACAATGAGCAGTTCTTC. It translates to CSASTRGSYNEQFF.